This TCR beta chain was profiled in a study of blood T cell repertoires in COVID-19. For the study at large: Material from acute and convalescent COVID-19 was sourced from the United States, Italy and Spain. PBMCs, B-cell-depleted T cells, or T cells provided the cDNA or gDNA that made up the material.

Study processing details: Amplification of reference gene primers provided the estimated nucleated cell counts. Generated by immunoSEQ multiplex PCR, the TCRdb table keeps only in-frame clones and is missing some. The DNA gave D and trimming, while V, J and clone size come from that table. The data show about 43,000 clones, with approximately 80% seen just once and about 22% held by the top ten. This TCR came from a woman in her fifties or sixties with acute or convalescent COVID-19. Sample: peripheral blood.

The CDR3 DNA reads TGTGCCAGCAGCTTGTTACAACAAAACATTCAGTACTTC. Protein product: CASSLLQQNIQYF. The chain recombines TRBV5-5 with TRBJ2-4; D is unresolved. Trimming left V 1 base short and J 5 bases short, with 7 bases between. The germline V gene encodes CDR1 SGHKS and CDR2 YYEKEE (reference sequence). The CDR3 totals 13 residues.